What follows is one T cell receptor (beta chain) and its context. TCRdb re-called the PCR reads with MiXCR. In the table there are just under 20,000 clones, around a quarter of which are singletons. Every patient underwent thyroid surgery untreated. The data originate from a study of metastatic and nonmetastatic thyroid tumors. This TCR came from a female donor with papillary thyroid cancer or a benign thyroid nodule (not recorded which). Some clones in this sample may be carry-over from other donors' samples. The sample comprised blood.

In DNA, the CDR3 is TGTGCCAGCAGCGTGGCTAGTAGCGGGGCCCAAGAGACCCAGTACTTC. Amino acid sequence: CASSVASSGAQETQYF. The chain couples TRBV9 to TRBJ2-5; 8 nucleotides line up with TRBD2. Germline CDR1 is SGDLS and CDR2 is YYNGEE. J lost 1 base, V lost 2 bases, and 7 bases had no gene match. The CDR3 length is 16 residues.